This TCR beta chain was sequenced for a study of Ad26.COV2.S vaccination and SARS-CoV-2 variants. This CDR3 has 14 residues. V was trimmed by 1 base and J by 4 bases, leaving 11 bases between them. From germline, CDR1 is SNHLY and CDR2 FYNNEI. Sample treatment: around 19 received Ad26.COV2.S at low or high dose, single or two shots; roughly five received placebo; per-sample allocation not given. Specimens were obtained on day 63 following the first vaccine or placebo injection. Clones were sequenced by immunoSEQ multiplex PCR, and TCRdb holds only the in-frame ones, with some missing. This table has a few hundred thousand clones, under 90% appearing once.

This sequence originates from a person between 18 and 65 years old who received the Ad26.COV2.S COVID-19 vaccine or a placebo. The chain joins TRBV2 to TRBJ2-7; no clear D gene. The sequencing used peripheral blood, collected in a trial of Ad26.COV2.S vaccine versus placebo. CDR3 coding DNA: TGTGCCAGCAGTGAAGAATCCAGCCTTTACGAGCAGTACTTC. It is translated as CASSEESSLYEQYF.